What follows describes a single TCR beta chain. What it binds is unknown. 60 Vbeta and 13 Jbeta primers were used in PCR. Repertoires were generated with immunoSEQ multiplex PCR, while TCRdb's copy carries only in-frame clones and drops some. The sample includes 95,000 to 100,000 clones, about 74% of them seen just once. The data derive from a study of cytomegalovirus exposure and HLA in healthy donors. General study findings and limits: Later on, an analysis found that several of the most significant clusters appeared to be linked to common viral pathogens, which included parvovirus B19. Later work found that TCR association rates differed between HLA loci; DRB1 had the most and HLA-C the fewest.

The CDR3 spans 15 residues. Germline V lookup: CDR1 LNHDA, CDR2 SQIVND (reference sequence). Losses at the gene ends were 7 bases for V and 5 bases for J; bases not matched to a gene: 12. J is TRBJ2-5 and V is TRBV19; 8 bases line up with TRBD2. Sequenced material: PBMCs. This receptor was obtained from a female donor in good health and CMV-seronegative. The CDR3 coding sequence is TGTGCCAGTATAGACCGACCGGGAGGGCCGGAGACCCAGTACTTC. Translated: CASIDRPGGPETQYF.